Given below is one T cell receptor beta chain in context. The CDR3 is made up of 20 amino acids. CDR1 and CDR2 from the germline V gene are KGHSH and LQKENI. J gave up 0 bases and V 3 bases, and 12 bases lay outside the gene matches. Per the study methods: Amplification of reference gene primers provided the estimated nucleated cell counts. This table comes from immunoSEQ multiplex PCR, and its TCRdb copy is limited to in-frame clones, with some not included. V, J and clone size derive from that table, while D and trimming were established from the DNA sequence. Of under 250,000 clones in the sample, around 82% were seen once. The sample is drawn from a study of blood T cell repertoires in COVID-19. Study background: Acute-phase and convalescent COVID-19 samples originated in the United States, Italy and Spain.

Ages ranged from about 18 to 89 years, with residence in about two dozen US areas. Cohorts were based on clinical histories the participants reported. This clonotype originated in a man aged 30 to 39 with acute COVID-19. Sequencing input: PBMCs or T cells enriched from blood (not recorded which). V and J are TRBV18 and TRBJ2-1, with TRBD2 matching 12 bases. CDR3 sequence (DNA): TGTGCCAGCTCACCCTATTCCGGGACTAGCGGGTCTAGCTCCTACAATGAGCAGTTCTTC. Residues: CASSPYSGTSGSSSYNEQFF.